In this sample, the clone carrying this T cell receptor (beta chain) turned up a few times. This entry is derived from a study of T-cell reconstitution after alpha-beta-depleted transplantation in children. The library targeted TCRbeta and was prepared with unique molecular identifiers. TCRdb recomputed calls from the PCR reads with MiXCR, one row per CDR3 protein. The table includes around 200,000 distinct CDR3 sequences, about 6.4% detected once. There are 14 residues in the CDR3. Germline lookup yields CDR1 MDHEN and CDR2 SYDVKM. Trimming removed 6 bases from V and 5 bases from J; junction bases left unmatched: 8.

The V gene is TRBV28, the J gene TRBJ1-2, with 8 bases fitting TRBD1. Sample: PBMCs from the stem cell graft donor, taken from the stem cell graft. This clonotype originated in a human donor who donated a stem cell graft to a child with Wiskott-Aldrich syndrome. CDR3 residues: CASRVGQGLYGYTF. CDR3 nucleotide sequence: TGTGCCAGCAGGGTAGGACAGGGATTATATGGCTACACCTTC.